Presented here are 7 T cell receptor beta chains from one specimen sequenced in a study of blood T cell repertoires in COVID-19. Measured with immunoSEQ multiplex PCR; TCRdb has only the in-frame clones, and not every one. The data show about 84,000 clones, more than 80% seen once. Input material: peripheral blood. These receptors were taken from a woman of 80 years or more with acute or convalescent COVID-19.

This chain joins TRBV3-1 (or the pseudogene TRBV3-2) and TRBJ2-5; no firm D call. The CDR3 covers 11 residues. The V gene lost 8 bases and the J gene lost 0 bases, with 4 bases spanning the gap. Germline CDR1 reads LGHDT; CDR2 reads YNNKEL (reference sequence). Here the CDR3 reads CASRDQETQYF. The CDR3 bases are TGTGCCAGCCGGGACCAAGAGACCCAGTACTTC.

The rearrangement uses TRBV4-2 and TRBJ1-4; the match to TRBD1 covers 10 bases. CDR1 and CDR2 (germline): LGHNA, YNFKEQ. V dropped 1 base and J dropped 3; count of bases not matched to a gene: 11. CDR3 size: 19 residues. CDR3 in DNA: TGTGCCAGCAGCCAAGTCTCCGACAGGGGGCATGCGGCTAATGAAAAACTGTTTTTT. Translating it yields CASSQVSDRGHAANEKLFF.

This chain joins TRBV12-3 or TRBV12-4 and TRBJ2-1; TRBD2 is a possible D gene (5 bases). CDR3 length equals 11 residues. The ends were cut back, 7 bases at V and 15 bases at J, with 16 bases in the middle. Here the CDR3 reads CASTREGSAFF. The CDR3 coding sequence is TGTGCCAGCACCCGGGAAGGATCAGCGTTCTTC.

J is TRBJ1-1 and V is TRBV27; D is ambiguous. V lost 3 bases, J lost 6 bases, and 17 bases lay in between. There are 15 residues in the CDR3. Germline CDR1 and CDR2: MNHEY and SMNVEV (reference sequence). The CDR3 nucleotides are TGTGCCAGCAGTTTCCACGGGTCGCAACCCTCTGAAGCTTTCTTT. Translation: CASSFHGSQPSEAFF.

This chain joins TRBV10-1 and TRBJ2-4, with D possibly matching TRBD2 (6 bases). CDR1 WNHNN and CDR2 SYGVQD come from the germline V gene (reference sequence). The length of the CDR3 is 16 residues. Trimming took 2 bases from V and 0 from J, leaving 11 bases between them. The CDR3 nucleotides read TGCGCCAGCAGTGAGGTGGGGGGTCTAGCCAAAAACATTCAGTACTTC. Protein product: CASSEVGGLAKNIQYF.

The chain uses TRBV10-3 and TRBJ2-7, with TRBD1 matching over 8 bases. The CDR3 covers 15 residues. V lost 0 bases, J lost 7 bases, and 8 bases stayed unmatched. Germline values: CDR1 ENHRY, CDR2 SYGVKD. The CDR3 loop reads CAISESKGQVWEQYF. As DNA, the CDR3 is TGTGCCATCAGTGAGTCGAAGGGACAGGTATGGGAGCAGTACTTC.

This clone came up once. V and J are TRBV5-1 and TRBJ2-5; D gene ambiguous. Germline values: CDR1 SGHRS, CDR2 YFSETQ. There are 12 residues in the CDR3. Trimming removed 1 base from V and 4 bases from J, with 5 bases in between. The CDR3 loop is CASSLTVETQYF. The CDR3 bases are TGCGCCAGCAGCTTGACAGTAGAGACCCAGTACTTC.